This T cell receptor (beta chain) was profiled in a study of CD8+ T cells in alopecia areata. Study summary: Tofacitinib lasted 6 to 18 months, then 6 months off drug. Study results and limitations: On tofacitinib, scalp clonality and expanded CD8+ clones among top 100 fell significantly. Baseline CD8+ expansion's link to response remains uncertain, as there was one nonresponder.

A remark on this clone: Its cognate antigen is unknown.

Extracted RNA was reverse transcribed, and the resulting cDNA served as sequencing template. Libraries were prepared by immunoSEQ multiplex PCR; TCRdb keeps only in-frame clonotypes and omits some of them. The repertoire has approximately 160,000 clones, less than 70% of them found once; the top ten carry about 14%. The CDR3 spans 13 residues. V dropped 7 bases and J dropped 1 base, with 10 bases sitting between them. In germline, CDR1 is PRHDT, CDR2 FYEKMQ (reference sequence). Treatment meaning: oral pan-JAK inhibitor, 5-10 mg twice daily. The sequence was collected from a human donor with alopecia areata. The chain links TRBV13 to TRBJ2-5; D remains ambiguous. This sample comprised CD4+ T cells sorted from blood, obtained at week 24, from a patient treated with tofacitinib. This chain's CDR3 is CASNGVGQETQYF. CDR3 nucleotides: TGTGCCAGCAACGGCGTGGGCCAAGAGACCCAGTACTTC.